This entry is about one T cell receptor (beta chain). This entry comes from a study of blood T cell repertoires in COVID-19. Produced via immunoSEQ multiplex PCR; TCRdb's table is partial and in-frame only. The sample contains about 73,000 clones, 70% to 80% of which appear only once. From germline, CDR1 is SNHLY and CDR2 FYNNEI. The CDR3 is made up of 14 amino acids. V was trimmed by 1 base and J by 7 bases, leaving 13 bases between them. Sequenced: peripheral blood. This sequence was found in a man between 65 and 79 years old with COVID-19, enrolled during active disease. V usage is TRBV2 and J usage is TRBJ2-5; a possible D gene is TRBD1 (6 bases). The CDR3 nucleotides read TGTGCCAGCAGTGAAGATGCGACCAGGGGGACCCAGTACTTC. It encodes CASSEDATRGTQYF.